Here is one T cell receptor (beta chain) with its context. Its target is not known. CD45RO-negative, CCR7-positively selected cells formed the naive CD8 fraction, excluding terminally differentiated effector memory CD45RA+ cells. None of the donors, who were healthy HIV-negative adults, had recently had acute infections or vaccinations. The record originates from a study of shared clonotypes between healthy human individuals. Overall study findings and caveats: Unshared clonotypes carried lower generation probabilities than those common to all four donors. A handful of donors showed sharing of about 4.6% of naive CD4 clonotypes.

V was pared by 4 bases and J by 0 bases, with 13 bases between. The CDR3 is 16 residues long. Germline V gene data show CDR1 as SGHNT and CDR2 as YYREEE (reference sequence). Measured with immunoSEQ multiplex PCR; TCRdb has only the in-frame clones, and not every one. This repertoire shows some 600,000 clones, around 96% found once; its top ten account for 0.11%. V is TRBV5-4 and J is TRBJ1-4; D is unclear. This TCR was recovered from a woman aged 25-40 years in good health. Sequencing input: naive CD8+ T cells sorted from blood. The CDR3 here is CASSLAPLATNEKLFF. CDR3 sequence (DNA): TGTGCCAGCAGCCTAGCTCCCCTTGCAACTAATGAAAAACTGTTTTTT.